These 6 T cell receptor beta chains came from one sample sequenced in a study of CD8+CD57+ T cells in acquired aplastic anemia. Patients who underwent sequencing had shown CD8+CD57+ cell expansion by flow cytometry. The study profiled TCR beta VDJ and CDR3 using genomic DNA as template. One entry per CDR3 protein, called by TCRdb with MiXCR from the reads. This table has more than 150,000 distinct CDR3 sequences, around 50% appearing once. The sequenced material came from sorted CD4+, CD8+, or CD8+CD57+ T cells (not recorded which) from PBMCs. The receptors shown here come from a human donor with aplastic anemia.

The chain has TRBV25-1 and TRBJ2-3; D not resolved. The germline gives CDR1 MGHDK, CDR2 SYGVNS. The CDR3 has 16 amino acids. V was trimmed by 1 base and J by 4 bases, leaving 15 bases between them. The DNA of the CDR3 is TGTGCCAGCAGTGAATTCACGGGCTTGGTCCCAGATACGCAGTATTTT. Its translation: CASSEFTGLVPDTQYF.

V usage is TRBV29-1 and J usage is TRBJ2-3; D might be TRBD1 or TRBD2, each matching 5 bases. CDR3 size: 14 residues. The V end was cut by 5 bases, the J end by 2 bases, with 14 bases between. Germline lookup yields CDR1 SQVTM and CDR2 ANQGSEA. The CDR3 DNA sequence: TGCAGCGTTCTACCCACGGGGCCCACAGATACGCAGTATTTT. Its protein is CSVLPTGPTDTQYF.

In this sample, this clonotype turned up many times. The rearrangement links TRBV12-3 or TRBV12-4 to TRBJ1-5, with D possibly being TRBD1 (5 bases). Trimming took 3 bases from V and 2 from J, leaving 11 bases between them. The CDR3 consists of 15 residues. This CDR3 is CASSFQGGRNQPQHF. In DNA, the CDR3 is TGTGCCAGCAGTTTCCAGGGAGGACGCAATCAGCCCCAGCATTTT.

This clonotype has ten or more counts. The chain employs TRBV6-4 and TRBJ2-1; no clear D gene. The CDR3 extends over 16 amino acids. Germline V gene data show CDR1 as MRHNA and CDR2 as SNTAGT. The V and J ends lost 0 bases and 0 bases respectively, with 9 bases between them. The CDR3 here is CASSDSGSISYNEQFF. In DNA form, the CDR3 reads TGTGCCAGCAGTGACTCGGGCAGCATCTCCTACAATGAGCAGTTCTTC.

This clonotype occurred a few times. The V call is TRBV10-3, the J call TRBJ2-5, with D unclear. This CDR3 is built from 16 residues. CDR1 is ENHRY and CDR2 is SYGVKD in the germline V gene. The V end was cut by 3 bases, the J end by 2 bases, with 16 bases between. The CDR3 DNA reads TGTGCCATCAGTGAAAGCAATCTCAGCCCTCAAGAGACCCAGTACTTC. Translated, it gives CAISESNLSPQETQYF.

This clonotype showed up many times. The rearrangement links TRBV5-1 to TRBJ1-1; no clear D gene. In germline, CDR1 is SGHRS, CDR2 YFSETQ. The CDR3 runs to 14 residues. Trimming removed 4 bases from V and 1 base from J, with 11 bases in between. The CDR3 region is CASSPQASNTEAFF. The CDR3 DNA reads TGCGCCAGCAGCCCCCAGGCTTCGAACACTGAAGCTTTCTTT.